One sample yielded the 22 T cell receptor beta chains listed below, sequenced in a study of blood T cell repertoires in COVID-19. The method was immunoSEQ multiplex PCR; TCRdb's version includes in-frame clones alone and lacks a portion of them. The repertoire has 100,000 to 150,000 clones, approximately 86% of them found once; the top ten carry approximately 10%. Sequencing was done on a sample of peripheral blood. The receptors originated from a woman in her 70s with COVID-19, enrolled during active disease.

This chain links TRBV19 with TRBJ1-4; D is unclear. The CDR3 has 14 residues. Between the trimmed V and J ends, which lost 8 bases and 0 bases, there was a span of 10 bases. Per the germline V gene, CDR1 is LNHDA and CDR2 is SQIVND (reference sequence). The CDR3 sequence: CASCRSATNEKLFF. The CDR3, as DNA: TGTGCCAGTTGTCGTTCGGCAACTAATGAAAAACTGTTTTTT.

This clone occurred once. The chain combines TRBV12-3 or TRBV12-4 with TRBJ1-1; 7 bases are a match to TRBD1. The length of the CDR3 is 13 residues. The trim removed 6 bases at V and 11 bases at J, leaving 12 bases unmatched. The CDR3 sequence is CASSLGQGVVAFF. As DNA, the CDR3 is TGTGCCAGCAGCCTCGGGCAGGGGGTAGTGGCTTTCTTT.

This clone was observed a few times. The gene calls are TRBV7-9 and TRBJ1-1; D call uncertain. CDR1 and CDR2 from the germline V gene are SEHNR and FQNEAQ (reference sequence). This CDR3 comprises 14 residues. Trimming pared 5 bases from V and 8 bases from J, leaving 18 bases between. The CDR3 here is CASSAVEGRPEAFF. The CDR3 DNA is TGTGCCAGCAGCGCGGTGGAGGGTCGGCCCGAAGCTTTCTTT.

This chain links TRBV11-3 with TRBJ2-7; 7 nucleotides match TRBD1. The CDR3 covers 15 residues. Germline CDR1 reads SGHNT; CDR2 reads YENEEA. The trim removed 1 base at V and 5 bases at J, leaving 8 bases unmatched. The CDR3 loop reads CASSLGQGNLNEQYF. The CDR3 DNA reads TGTGCCAGCAGCTTAGGACAGGGAAACCTCAACGAGCAGTACTTC.

The V and J genes are TRBV3-1 (or the pseudogene TRBV3-2) and TRBJ1-5; 7 bases are a match to TRBD1. Unmatched junction bases numbered 13, after V lost 1 base and J lost 4 bases. CDR1 is LGHDT, CDR2 YNNKEL, per germline (reference sequence). There are 18 residues in the CDR3. Here the CDR3 reads CASSQGFIKGTENQPQHF. CDR3 coding DNA: TGTGCCAGCAGCCAAGGGTTTATAAAAGGGACAGAGAATCAGCCCCAGCATTTT.

A single count supports this clone. The chain is built from TRBV2 and TRBJ2-5; 9 positions match TRBD2. This CDR3 is 15 amino acids long. J gave up 1 base and V 7 bases, and 7 bases lay outside the gene matches. Per germline, CDR1 SNHLY and CDR2 FYNNEI. The CDR3 loop reads CASKGSGGVQETQYF. CDR3 bases: TGTGCCAGCAAAGGTAGCGGGGGAGTCCAAGAGACCCAGTACTTC.

The CDR3 region is CASGQGAPGADTQYF. The CDR3 DNA sequence: TGTGCCAGCGGACAGGGGGCGCCCGGGGCCGATACGCAGTATTTT. This sequence joins TRBV6-5 and TRBJ2-3, with 11 bases identical to TRBD1. J gave up 6 bases and V 8 bases, and 10 bases lay outside the gene matches. The CDR3 consists of 15 residues. CDR1 MNHEY and CDR2 SVGAGI come from the germline V gene.

The V call is TRBV9, the J call TRBJ2-1; 11 bases align to TRBD2. The CDR3 consists of 15 residues. Unmatched junction bases numbered 5, after V lost 3 bases and J lost 6 bases. The germline V gene has CDR1 SGDLS and CDR2 YYNGEE. The chain's CDR3 is CASSDGLAGPNEQFF. CDR3 DNA: TGTGCCAGCAGCGACGGACTAGCGGGTCCCAATGAGCAGTTCTTC.

This clone showed up just once. The chain links TRBV7-2 to TRBJ2-5, with 13 bases identical to TRBD2. From germline, CDR1 is SGHTA and CDR2 FQGNSA. Trimming removed 1 base from V and 6 bases from J; junction bases left unmatched: 8. The CDR3 sequence is 17 residues long. The CDR3, as DNA: TGTGCCAGCAGCTTAGGACTAGCGGGGGGCCGGGGACAGACCCAGTACTTC. It translates to CASSLGLAGGRGQTQYF. Filled out from reference TRBV7-2 and TRBJ2-5, the complete variable domain reads GAGVSQSPSNKVTEKGKDVELRCDPISGHTALYWYRQSLGQGLEFLIYFQGNSAPDKSGLPSDRFSAERTGGSVSTLTIQRTQQEDSAVYLCASSLGLAGGRGQTQYFGPGTRLLVL.

This chain uses TRBV7-8 with TRBJ1-5; possible D gene TRBD1, 6 bases. V dropped 6 bases and J dropped 5 bases, with 11 bases sitting between them. Germline V gene sequence: CDR1 SGHVS, CDR2 FQNEAQ. The CDR3 totals 13 residues. The CDR3 nucleotides are TGTGCCAGCAGTCTAGGGGGGGATCAGCCCCAGCATTTT. It is translated as CASSLGGDQPQHF. Together with reference TRBV7-8 and TRBJ1-5, the CDR3 gives the full variable domain: GAGVSQSPRYKVAKRGQDVALRCDPISGHVSLFWYQQALGQGPEFLTYFQNEAQLDKSGLPSDRFFAERPEGSVSTLKIQRTQQEDSAVYLCASSLGGDQPQHFGDGTRLSIL.

The chain is built from TRBV4-1 and TRBJ2-1; 12 nucleotides agree with TRBD1. V gave up 5 bases and J gave up 8 bases; unmatched junction bases: 4. Germline V lookup: CDR1 MGHRA, CDR2 YSYEKL. This CDR3 region has 14 residues. For the CDR3, the DNA is TGCGCCAGCAGCGGGACAGGGGGCTTCGATGAGCAGTTCTTC. This translates into CASSGTGGFDEQFF.

V is TRBV18 and J is TRBJ1-6, with 7 bases lining up with TRBD1. Germline V gene data show CDR1 as KGHSH and CDR2 as LQKENI. V shed 5 bases and J 6 bases; nucleotides not matched to a gene: 13. This CDR3 comprises 17 residues. CDR3 sequence: CASSSAPRQGGNSPLHF. CDR3 bases: TGTGCCAGCTCATCAGCACCTCGACAGGGAGGTAATTCACCCCTCCACTTT.

V and J are TRBV5-1 and TRBJ2-5; the D is unclear. Trimming took off 0 bases at V and 5 bases at J, with 5 bases between the two ends. This CDR3 contains 12 residues. Germline V lookup: CDR1 SGHRS, CDR2 YFSETQ. The CDR3 DNA is TGCGCCAGCAGCTTGGACGGGGAGACCCAGTACTTC. Its protein is CASSLDGETQYF.

V gene TRBV10-3 combines with J gene TRBJ1-1, with 9 bases fitting TRBD1. J was trimmed by 6 bases and V by 10 bases; bases with no gene match: 9. Germline CDR1 reads ENHRY; CDR2 reads SYGVKD. There are 13 residues in the CDR3. The CDR3 coding sequence is TGTGCCACCCGGACAGGGGTAGAAGCTGAAGCTTTCTTT. It yields the protein CATRTGVEAEAFF.

The rearrangement uses TRBV7-2 and TRBJ1-4, with a possible D match to TRBD1 (6 bases). Germline CDR1 and CDR2: SGHTA and FQGNSA. The ends were cut back, 0 bases at V and 5 bases at J, with 13 bases in the middle. This CDR3 has 16 residues. The CDR3 sequence: CASSLASGQGNEKLFF. The CDR3 DNA is TGTGCCAGCAGCTTAGCGAGTGGGCAGGGGAATGAAAAACTGTTTTTT.

This chain uses TRBV6-6 with TRBJ2-3, with 7 nucleotides matching TRBD1. Losses at the gene ends were 6 bases for V and 1 base for J; bases not matched to a gene: 4. This CDR3 spans 14 amino acids. Per the germline V gene, CDR1 is MNHNY and CDR2 is SVGAGI (reference sequence). CDR3 in amino acids: CASSLGQGTDTQYF. The CDR3 nucleotides read TGTGCCAGCAGCCTAGGACAGGGCACAGATACGCAGTATTTT.

CDR3: CASSLEGLAGARPSTDTQYF. CDR3 in DNA: TGTGCCAGCAGCTTAGAAGGGCTAGCGGGGGCGCGACCTAGCACAGATACGCAGTATTTT. V gene TRBV11-2 combines with J gene TRBJ2-3; 10 bases fit TRBD2. The ends lost 0 bases at V and 0 bases at J; junction bases unmatched: 12. Germline V CDR1 and CDR2: SGHAT, FQNNGV. The CDR3 runs to 20 residues.

The chain employs TRBV19 and TRBJ2-1; 7 bases are a match to TRBD2. Germline CDR1 reads LNHDA; CDR2 reads SQIVND (reference sequence). CDR3 length: 17 amino acids. V lost 2 bases to trimming and J lost 0 bases; unmatched junction nucleotides: 7. The CDR3 nucleotides read TGTGCCAGTAGTATATCACTAGCGAAAAGCTCCTACAATGAGCAGTTCTTC. This encodes CASSISLAKSSYNEQFF. The whole variable domain, remainder taken from reference TRBV19 and TRBJ2-1, is DGGITQSPKYLFRKEGQNVTLSCEQNLNHDAMYWYRQDPGQGLRLIYYSQIVNDFQKGDIAEGYSVSREKKESFPLTVTSAQKNPTAFYLCASSISLAKSSYNEQFFGPGTRLTVL.

The CDR3 sequence is CASSFQDYGYTF. CDR3 DNA sequence: TGTGCCAGCAGTTTTCAGGACTATGGCTACACCTTC. The V and J genes are TRBV12-3 or TRBV12-4 and TRBJ1-2; D not certain. This CDR3 region has 12 residues. V was pared by 3 bases and J by 3 bases, with 5 bases between.

The gene calls are TRBV7-9 and TRBJ2-3; 7 bases line up with TRBD1. Germline V gives CDR1 SEHNR, CDR2 FQNEAQ (reference sequence). The CDR3 is made up of 15 amino acids. Germline trimming cut 5 bases from V and 2 bases from J; bases unmatched to any gene: 7. CDR3 sequence: CASSADRFPTDTQYF. CDR3 DNA sequence: TGTGCCAGCAGCGCGGACAGGTTCCCCACAGATACGCAGTATTTT.

The V and J genes are TRBV16 and TRBJ2-6, with D possibly matching TRBD2 (5 bases). V lost 0 bases and J lost 2, with 8 bases in between. The germline gives CDR1 KGHSY, CDR2 FQNENV. This CDR3 has 16 residues. In DNA, the CDR3 is TGTGCCAGCAGCCAATCTAGAGCGGCTGGGGCCAACGTCCTGACTTTC. This translates into CASSQSRAAGANVLTF.

V is TRBV6-5 and J is TRBJ2-3; D unclear. The CDR3 is 15 amino acids. Trimming shortened V by 5 bases and J by 1 base, and 13 bases separated the two germline ends. Germline CDR1 MNHEY, CDR2 SVGAGI. The DNA of the CDR3 is TGTGCCAGCAGTCCCGGCCGCCTAGGCACAGATACGCAGTATTTT. Amino acids: CASSPGRLGTDTQYF.